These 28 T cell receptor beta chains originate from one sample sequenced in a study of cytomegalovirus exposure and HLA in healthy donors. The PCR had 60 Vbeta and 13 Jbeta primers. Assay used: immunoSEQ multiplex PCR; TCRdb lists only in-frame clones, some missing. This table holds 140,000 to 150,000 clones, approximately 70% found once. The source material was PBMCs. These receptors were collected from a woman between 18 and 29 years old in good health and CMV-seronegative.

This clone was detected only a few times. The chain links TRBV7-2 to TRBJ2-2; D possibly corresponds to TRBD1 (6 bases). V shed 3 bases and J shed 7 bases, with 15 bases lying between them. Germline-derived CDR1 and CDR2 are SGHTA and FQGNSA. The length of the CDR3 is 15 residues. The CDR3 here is CASSLYQGSVGELFF. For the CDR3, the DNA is TGTGCCAGCAGCTTGTACCAGGGGAGTGTCGGGGAGCTGTTTTTT.

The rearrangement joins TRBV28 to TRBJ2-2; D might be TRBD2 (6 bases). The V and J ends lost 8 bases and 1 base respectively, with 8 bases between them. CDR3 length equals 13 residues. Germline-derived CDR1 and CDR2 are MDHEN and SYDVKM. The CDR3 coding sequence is TGTGCCAGCCGGGACTTGAACACCGGGGAGCTGTTTTTT. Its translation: CASRDLNTGELFF.

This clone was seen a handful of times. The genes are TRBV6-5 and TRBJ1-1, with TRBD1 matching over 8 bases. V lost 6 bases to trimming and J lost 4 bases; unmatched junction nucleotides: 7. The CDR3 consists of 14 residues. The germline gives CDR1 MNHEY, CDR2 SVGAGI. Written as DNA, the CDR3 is TGTGCCAGCAGGGATAATACAGGGGGCACTGAAGCTTTCTTT. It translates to CASRDNTGGTEAFF.

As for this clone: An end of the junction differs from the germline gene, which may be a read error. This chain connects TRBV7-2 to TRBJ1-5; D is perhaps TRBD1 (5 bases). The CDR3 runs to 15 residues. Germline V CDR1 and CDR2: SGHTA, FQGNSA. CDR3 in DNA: TGTGCCAGCAGCCCCAAAGGGGATAGCTATCAGCCCCAGCATTTT. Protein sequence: CASSPKGDSYQPQHF.

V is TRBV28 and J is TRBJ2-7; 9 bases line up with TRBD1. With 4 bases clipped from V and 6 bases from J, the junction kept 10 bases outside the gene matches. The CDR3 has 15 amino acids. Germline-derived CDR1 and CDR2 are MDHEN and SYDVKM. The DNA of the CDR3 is TGTGCCAGCAGTTGGGTACAGGGGGCAATTCTCGAGCAGTACTTC. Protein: CASSWVQGAILEQYF. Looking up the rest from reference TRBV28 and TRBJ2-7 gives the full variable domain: DVKVTQSSRYLVKRTGEKVFLECVQDMDHENMFWYRQDPGLGLRLIYFSYDVKMKEKGDIPEGYSVSREKKERFSLILESASTNQTSMYLCASSWVQGAILEQYFGPGTRLTVT.

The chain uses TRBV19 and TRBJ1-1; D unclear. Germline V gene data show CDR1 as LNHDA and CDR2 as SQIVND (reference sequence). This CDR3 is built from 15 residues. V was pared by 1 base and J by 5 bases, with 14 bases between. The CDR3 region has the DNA TGTGCCAGTAGTATAGTCTCCCCGTTAGAGACTGAAGCTTTCTTT. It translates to CASSIVSPLETEAFF.

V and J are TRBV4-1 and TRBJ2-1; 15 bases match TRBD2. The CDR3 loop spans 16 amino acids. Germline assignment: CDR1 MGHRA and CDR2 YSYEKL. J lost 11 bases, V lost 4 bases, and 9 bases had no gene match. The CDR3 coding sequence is TGCGCCAGCAGCCCCTCTGGACTAGCGGGGGGGCAAAAGCAGTTCTTC. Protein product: CASSPSGLAGGQKQFF.

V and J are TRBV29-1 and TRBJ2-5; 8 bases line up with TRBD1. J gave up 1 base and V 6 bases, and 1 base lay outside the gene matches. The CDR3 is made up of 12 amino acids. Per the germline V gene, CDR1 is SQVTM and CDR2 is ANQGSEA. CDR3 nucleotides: TGCAGCGTGCAGGGGGCCCAAGAGACCCAGTACTTC. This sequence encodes CSVQGAQETQYF.

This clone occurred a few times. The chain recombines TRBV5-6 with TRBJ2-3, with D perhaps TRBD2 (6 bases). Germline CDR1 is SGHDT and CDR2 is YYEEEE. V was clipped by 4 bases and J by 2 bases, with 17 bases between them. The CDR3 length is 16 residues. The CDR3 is CASSITWAGTTDTQYF. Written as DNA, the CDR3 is TGTGCCAGCAGCATAACTTGGGCGGGGACCACAGATACGCAGTATTTT. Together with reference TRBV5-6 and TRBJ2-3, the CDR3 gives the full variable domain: DAGVTQSPTHLIKTRGQQVTLRCSPKSGHDTVSWYQQALGQGPQFIFQYYEEEERQRGNFPDRFSGHQFPNYSSELNVNALLLGDSALYLCASSITWAGTTDTQYFGPGTRLTVL.

CDR3 in DNA: TGTGCCAGCAGCACGACATCAACTAATGAAAAACTGTTTTTT. Its translation is CASSTTSTNEKLFF. This chain uses TRBV5-5 with TRBJ1-4; D unresolved. In germline, CDR1 is SGHKS, CDR2 YYEKEE (reference sequence). The V end was cut by 4 bases, the J end by 0 bases, with 7 bases between. The CDR3 is 14 amino acids.

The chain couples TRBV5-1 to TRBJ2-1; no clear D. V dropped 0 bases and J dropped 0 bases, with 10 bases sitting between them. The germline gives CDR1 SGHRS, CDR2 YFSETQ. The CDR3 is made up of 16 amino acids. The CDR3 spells CASSLGAVSSYNEQFF. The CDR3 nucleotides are TGCGCCAGCAGCTTGGGGGCAGTCAGCTCCTACAATGAGCAGTTCTTC.

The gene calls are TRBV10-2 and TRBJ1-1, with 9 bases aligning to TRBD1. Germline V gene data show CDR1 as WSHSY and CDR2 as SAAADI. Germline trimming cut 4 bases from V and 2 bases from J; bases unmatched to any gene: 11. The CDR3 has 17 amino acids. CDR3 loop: CASSGGTGWDRNTEAFF. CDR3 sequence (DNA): TGCGCCAGCAGTGGGGGGACAGGGTGGGACCGTAACACTGAAGCTTTCTTT.

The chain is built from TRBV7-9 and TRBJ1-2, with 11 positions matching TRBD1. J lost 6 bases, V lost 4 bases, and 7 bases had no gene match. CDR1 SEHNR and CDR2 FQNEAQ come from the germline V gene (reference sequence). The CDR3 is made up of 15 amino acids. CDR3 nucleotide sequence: TGTGCCAGCAGCTCAGGACAGGGGGCCGGTGATGGCTACACCTTC. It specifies CASSSGQGAGDGYTF.

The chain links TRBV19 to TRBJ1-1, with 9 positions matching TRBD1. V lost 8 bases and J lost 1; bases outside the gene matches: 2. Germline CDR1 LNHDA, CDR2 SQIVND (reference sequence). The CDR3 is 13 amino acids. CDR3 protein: CASSGQGNTEAFF. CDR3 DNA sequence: TGTGCCAGTTCGGGACAGGGGAACACTGAAGCTTTCTTT. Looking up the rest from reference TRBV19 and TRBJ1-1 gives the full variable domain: DGGITQSPKYLFRKEGQNVTLSCEQNLNHDAMYWYRQDPGQGLRLIYYSQIVNDFQKGDIAEGYSVSREKKESFPLTVTSAQKNPTAFYLCASSGQGNTEAFFGQGTRLTVV.

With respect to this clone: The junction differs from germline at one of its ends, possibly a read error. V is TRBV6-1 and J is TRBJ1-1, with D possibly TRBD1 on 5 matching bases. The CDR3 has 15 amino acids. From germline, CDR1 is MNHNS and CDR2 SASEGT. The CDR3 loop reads CASSGGWGLNTEAFF. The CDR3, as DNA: TGTGCCAGCAGTGGGGGGTGGGGACTGAACACTGAAGCCTTCTTT.

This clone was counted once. The CDR3 sequence: CAISGAGAGTGELFF. The CDR3 nucleotides are TGTGCCATCAGTGGAGCGGGAGCAGGCACCGGGGAGCTGTTTTTT. This chain links TRBV10-3 with TRBJ2-2; TRBD2 matches at 8 bases. Germline values: CDR1 ENHRY, CDR2 SYGVKD. The V gene end was trimmed by 4 bases and the J gene end by 4 bases; junction bases not matched to a gene: 5. The CDR3 consists of 15 residues.

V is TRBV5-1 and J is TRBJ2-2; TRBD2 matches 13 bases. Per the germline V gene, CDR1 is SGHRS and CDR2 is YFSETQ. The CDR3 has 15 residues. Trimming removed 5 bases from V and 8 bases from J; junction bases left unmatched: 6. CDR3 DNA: TGCGCCAGCAGGGCCGGACTAGCGGGAGCTGGGGAGCTGTTTTTT. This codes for CASRAGLAGAGELFF.

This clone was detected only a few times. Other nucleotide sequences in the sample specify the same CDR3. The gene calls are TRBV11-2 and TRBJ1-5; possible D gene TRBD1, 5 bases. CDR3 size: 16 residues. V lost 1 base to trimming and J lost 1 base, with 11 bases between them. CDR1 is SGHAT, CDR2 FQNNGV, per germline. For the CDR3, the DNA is TGTGCCAGCAGCTTAGTGGGAGGGACCAGCAATCAGCCCCAGCATTTT. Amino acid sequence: CASSLVGGTSNQPQHF.

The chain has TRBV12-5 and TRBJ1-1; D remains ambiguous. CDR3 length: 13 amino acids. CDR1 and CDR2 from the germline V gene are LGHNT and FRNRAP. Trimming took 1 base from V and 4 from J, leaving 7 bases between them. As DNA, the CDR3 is TGTGCTAGTGGTTTGGACCGCGGCACTGAAGCTTTCTTT. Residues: CASGLDRGTEAFF.

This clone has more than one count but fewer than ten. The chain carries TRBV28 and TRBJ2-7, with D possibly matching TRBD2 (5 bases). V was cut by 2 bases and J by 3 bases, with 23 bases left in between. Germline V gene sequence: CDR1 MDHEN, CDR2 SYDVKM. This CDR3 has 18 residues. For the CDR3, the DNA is TGTGCCAGCAGTTTACCCCCCCCCGGAGGAAGTACGGTCTACGAGCAGTACTTC. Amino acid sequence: CASSLPPPGGSTVYEQYF.

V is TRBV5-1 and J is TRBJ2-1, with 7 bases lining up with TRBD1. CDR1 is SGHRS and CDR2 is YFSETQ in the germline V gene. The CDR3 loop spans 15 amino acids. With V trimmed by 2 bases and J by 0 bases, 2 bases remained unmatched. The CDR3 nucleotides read TGCGCCAGCAGCTTACAGGGGAGCTCCTACAATGAGCAGTTCTTC. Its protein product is CASSLQGSSYNEQFF.

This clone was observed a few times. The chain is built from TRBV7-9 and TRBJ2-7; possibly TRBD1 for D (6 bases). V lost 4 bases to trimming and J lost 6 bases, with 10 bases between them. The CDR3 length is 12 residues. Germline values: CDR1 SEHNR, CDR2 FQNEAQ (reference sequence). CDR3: CASSSGGSEQYV. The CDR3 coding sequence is TGTGCCAGCAGCTCTGGGGGCTCCGAGCAGTACGTC.

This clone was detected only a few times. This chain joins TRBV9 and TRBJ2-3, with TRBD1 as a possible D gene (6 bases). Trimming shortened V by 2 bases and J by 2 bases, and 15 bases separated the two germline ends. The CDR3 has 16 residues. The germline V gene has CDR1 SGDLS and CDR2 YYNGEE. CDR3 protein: CASSVEPGHNTDTQYF. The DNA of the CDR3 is TGTGCCAGCAGCGTCGAACCGGGACACAACACAGATACGCAGTATTTT.

This CDR3 reads CASILSGGEAFF. The CDR3 nucleotides read TGTGCCAGCATTCTATCGGGGGGAGAAGCTTTCTTT. This rearrangement joins TRBV28 to TRBJ1-1; TRBD1 is a possible D gene (5 bases). Germline lookup yields CDR1 MDHEN and CDR2 SYDVKM. The CDR3 totals 12 residues. Trimming shortened V by 7 bases and J by 8 bases, and 14 bases separated the two germline ends.

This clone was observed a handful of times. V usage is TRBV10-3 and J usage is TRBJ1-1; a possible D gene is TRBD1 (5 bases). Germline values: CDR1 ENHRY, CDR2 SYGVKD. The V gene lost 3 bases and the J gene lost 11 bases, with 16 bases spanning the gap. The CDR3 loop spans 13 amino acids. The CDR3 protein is CAISDGGKGRAFF. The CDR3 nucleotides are TGTGCCATCAGTGATGGGGGGAAAGGGCGGGCTTTCTTT.

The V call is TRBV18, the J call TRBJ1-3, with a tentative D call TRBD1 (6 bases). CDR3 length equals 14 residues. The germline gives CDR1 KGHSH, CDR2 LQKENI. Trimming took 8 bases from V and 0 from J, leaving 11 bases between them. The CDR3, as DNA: TGTGCCAGCACTGGACAGAACTCTGGAAACACCATATATTTT. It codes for CASTGQNSGNTIYF. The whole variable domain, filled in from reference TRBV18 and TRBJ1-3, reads NAGVMQNPRHLVRRRGQEARLRCSPMKGHSHVYWYRQLPEEGLKFMVYLQKENIIDESGMPKERFSAEFPKEGPSILRIQQVVRGDSAAYFCASTGQNSGNTIYFGEGSWLTVV.

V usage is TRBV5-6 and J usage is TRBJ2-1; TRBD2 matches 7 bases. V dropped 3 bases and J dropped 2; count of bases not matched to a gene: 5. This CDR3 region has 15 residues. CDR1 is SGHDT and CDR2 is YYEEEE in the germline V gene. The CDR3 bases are TGTGCCAGCAGCTGGACGGCGGGAGCCTACAATGAGCAGTTCTTC. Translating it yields CASSWTAGAYNEQFF.

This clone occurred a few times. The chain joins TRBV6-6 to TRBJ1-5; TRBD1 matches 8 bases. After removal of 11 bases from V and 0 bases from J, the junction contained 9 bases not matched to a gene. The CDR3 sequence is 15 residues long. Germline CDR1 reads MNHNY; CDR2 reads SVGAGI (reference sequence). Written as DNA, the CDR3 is TGTGCCTCTTATAGGACAGGGAATAGCAATCAGCCCCAGCATTTT. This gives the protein CASYRTGNSNQPQHF.